The 6 T cell receptor beta chains reported below all come from one sample, sequenced in a study of vaccination and CD4 T cells after COVID-19. At the Johns Hopkins FTIC core, DNA taken from cultured CD4+ T cells was sequenced by way of the Oncomine TCR Beta short-read assay. TCRdb re-called the PCR reads through MiXCR, storing one row per CDR3 protein. The sample lists some 19,000 distinct CDR3 sequences, 40% to 45% occurring once. The antigens these receptors bind are not known. The sample's treatment: approximately nine-day PBMC culture with coronavirus spike peptide pools or control peptides (ViraFEST assay). Sequencing input: CD4+ T cells from blood, cultured in vitro. These receptor sequences come from a human donor who had recovered from COVID-19.

This sequence joins TRBV6-2 or TRBV6-3 and TRBJ2-3, with 7 bases aligning to TRBD2. CDR1 and CDR2 from the germline V gene are MNHEY and SVGEGT. This CDR3 region has 14 residues. V shed 7 bases, J shed 5 bases, and the junction held 9 bases outside the gene matches. The CDR3: CASNDEAGVDTQYF. CDR3 nucleotides: TGTGCCAGCAACGACGAGGCGGGAGTAGATACGCAGTATTTT.

This clonotype occurred once. One junction end disagrees with the germline gene, perhaps due to a read error. V and J are TRBV28 and TRBJ2-1, with 9 bases fitting TRBD2. The CDR3 has 12 residues. CDR1 and CDR2 (germline): MDHEN, SYDVKM. This chain's CDR3 is CASSLEAGGRIF. The CDR3 region has the DNA TGTGCCAGCAGTTTGGAGGCGGGAGGGCGAATCTTC.

V usage is TRBV21-1 and J usage is TRBJ2-5. TRBV21-1 is annotated as a pseudogene. This CDR3 is built from 16 residues. Here the CDR3 reads CASSKITGKGWETQYF. The CDR3 DNA reads TGTGCCAGCAGCAAAATAACGGGTAAAGGTTGGGAGACCCAGTACTTC.

This clonotype has more than one count but fewer than ten. This rearrangement joins TRBV11-3 to TRBJ2-5, with 8 positions matching TRBD1. V was pared by 0 bases and J by 5 bases, with 5 bases of the junction left unmatched. The CDR3 has 15 residues. Germline V CDR1 and CDR2: SGHNT, YENEEA. CDR3 amino acids: CASSLDRGPYETQYF. DNA for the CDR3: TGTGCCAGCAGCTTAGACAGGGGGCCCTATGAGACCCAGTACTTC.

The chain has TRBV20-1 and TRBJ1-1, with D possibly being TRBD1 (5 bases). Per the germline V gene, CDR1 is DFQATT and CDR2 is SNEGSKA (reference sequence). The CDR3 totals 14 residues. The V and J ends lost 5 bases and 3 bases respectively, with 16 bases between them. The CDR3 reads CSALPGLGDTEAFF. In DNA form, the CDR3 reads TGCAGTGCTTTACCGGGACTGGGAGACACTGAAGCTTTCTTT.

This clonotype was observed a handful of times. The chain is built from TRBV2 and TRBJ2-5; 7 positions agree with TRBD1. The CDR3 contains 13 residues. Losses at the gene ends were 3 bases for V and 3 bases for J; bases not matched to a gene: 1. CDR1 is SNHLY and CDR2 is FYNNEI in the germline V gene. CDR3 in DNA: TGTGCCAGCAGTGACACAGGGGAAGAGACCCAGTACTTC. Encoded protein: CASSDTGEETQYF. Combining the CDR3 with reference TRBV2 and TRBJ2-5 gives the whole variable domain EPEVTQTPSHQVTQMGQEVILRCVPISNHLYFYWYRQILGQKVEFLVSFYNNEISEKSEIFDDQFSVERPDGSNFTLKIRSTKLEDSAMYFCASSDTGEETQYFGPGTRLLVL.